The clone carrying this T cell receptor (beta chain) was counted ten times or more. As yet, its antigen is unknown. Germline CDR1 reads SQVTM; CDR2 reads ANQGSEA. The CDR3 extends over 13 amino acids. J was trimmed by 4 bases and V by 6 bases; bases with no gene match: 6. This sample is part of a study of HIV-infected children after antiretroviral therapy interruption. Study background: For the interruption arm, samples span week 0 through about 3 years after study end.

Regarding treatment: PENTA 11 planned treatment interruption arm or continuous ART arm. From thawed PBMCs, naive CD4+ CD45RA+ CD45RO- T cells were sorted. Unique molecular identifiers were included in an RNA-based 3' RACE TCR library. TCRdb recomputed calls from the 3' RACE reads with MiXCR, one row per CDR3 protein. The sample has more than 40,000 distinct CDR3 sequences, around 4.7% seen once. Broader study findings: The CD45RA+ naive sort may contain some EMRA or stem memory cells. The Gini coefficient of naive CD4+ repertoires rose, returning to baseline by 3 years.

The sequence came from a pool of human donors with HIV. The specimen was CD45RA+ CD4+ T cells from PBMCs, pooled from several time points, collected from a donor given antiretroviral therapy, either interrupted or continuous. Regarding subset: naive CD4+ CD45RA+ CD45RO- T cells. The rearrangement links TRBV29-1 to TRBJ1-1, with TRBD1 matching 9 bases. CDR3 DNA sequence: TGCAGCGTCCTGACAGGGGGAATCACTGAAGCTTTCTTT. As protein: CSVLTGGITEAFF. Combining the CDR3 with reference TRBV29-1 and TRBJ1-1 gives the whole variable domain SAVISQKPSRDICQRGTSLTIQCQVDSQVTMMFWYRQQPGQSLTLIATANQGSEATYESGFVIDKFPISRPNLTFSTLTVSNMSPEDSSIYLCSVLTGGITEAFFGQGTRLTVV.